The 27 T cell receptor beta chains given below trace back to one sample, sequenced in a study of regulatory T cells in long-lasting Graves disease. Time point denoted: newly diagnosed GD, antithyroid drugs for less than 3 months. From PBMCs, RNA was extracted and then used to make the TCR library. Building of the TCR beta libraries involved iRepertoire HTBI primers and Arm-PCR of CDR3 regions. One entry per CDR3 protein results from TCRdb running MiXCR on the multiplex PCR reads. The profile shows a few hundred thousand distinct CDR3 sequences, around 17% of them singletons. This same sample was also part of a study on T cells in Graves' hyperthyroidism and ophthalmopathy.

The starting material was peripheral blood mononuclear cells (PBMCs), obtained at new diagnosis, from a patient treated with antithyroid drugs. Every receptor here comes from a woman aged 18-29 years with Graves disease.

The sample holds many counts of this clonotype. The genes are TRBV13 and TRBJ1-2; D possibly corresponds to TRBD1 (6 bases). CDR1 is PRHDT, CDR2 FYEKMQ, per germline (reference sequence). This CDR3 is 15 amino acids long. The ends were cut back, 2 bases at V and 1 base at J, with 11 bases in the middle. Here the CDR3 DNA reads TGTGCCAGCAGCTTATCGGGGGGCGGTAACTATGGCTACACCTTC. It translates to CASSLSGGGNYGYTF. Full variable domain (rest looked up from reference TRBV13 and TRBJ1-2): AAGVIQSPRHLIKEKRETATLKCYPIPRHDTVYWYQQGPGQDPQFLISFYEKMQSDKGSIPDRFSAQQFSDYHSELNMSSLELGDSALYFCASSLSGGGNYGYTFGSGTRLTVV.

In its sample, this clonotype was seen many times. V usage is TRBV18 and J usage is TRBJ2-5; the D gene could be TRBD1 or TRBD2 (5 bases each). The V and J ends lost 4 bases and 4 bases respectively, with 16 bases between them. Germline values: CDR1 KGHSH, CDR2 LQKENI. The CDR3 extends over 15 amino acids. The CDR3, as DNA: TGTGCCAGCTCACGGGACGGGCAGGCCCCAGAGACCCAGTACTTC. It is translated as CASSRDGQAPETQYF.

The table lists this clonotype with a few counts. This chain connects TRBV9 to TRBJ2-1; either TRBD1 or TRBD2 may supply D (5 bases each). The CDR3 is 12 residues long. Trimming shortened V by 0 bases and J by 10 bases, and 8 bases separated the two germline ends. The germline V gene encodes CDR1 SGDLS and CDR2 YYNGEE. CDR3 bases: TGTGCCAGCAGCGTAGAGTGGGGGGAGCAGTTCTTC. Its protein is CASSVEWGEQFF.

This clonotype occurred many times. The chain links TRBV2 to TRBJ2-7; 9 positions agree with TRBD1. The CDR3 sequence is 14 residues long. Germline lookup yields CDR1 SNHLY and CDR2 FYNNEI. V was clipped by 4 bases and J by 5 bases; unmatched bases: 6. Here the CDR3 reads CASSVSQGAHEQYF. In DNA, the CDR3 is TGTGCCAGCAGTGTCTCACAGGGGGCCCACGAGCAGTACTTC.

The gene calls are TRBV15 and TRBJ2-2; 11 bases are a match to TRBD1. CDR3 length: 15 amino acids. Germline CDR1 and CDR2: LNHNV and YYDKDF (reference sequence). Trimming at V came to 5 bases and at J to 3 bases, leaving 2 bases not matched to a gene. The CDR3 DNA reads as TGTGCCACCAGCGGGGGACAGGGGGACACCGGGGAGCTGTTTTTT. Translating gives CATSGGQGDTGELFF. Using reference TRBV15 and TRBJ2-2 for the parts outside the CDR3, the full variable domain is DAMVIQNPRYQVTQFGKPVTLSCSQTLNHNVMYWYQQKSSQAPKLLFHYYDKDFNNEADTPDNFQSRRPNTSFCFLDIRSPGLGDTAMYLCATSGGQGDTGELFFGEGSRLTVL.

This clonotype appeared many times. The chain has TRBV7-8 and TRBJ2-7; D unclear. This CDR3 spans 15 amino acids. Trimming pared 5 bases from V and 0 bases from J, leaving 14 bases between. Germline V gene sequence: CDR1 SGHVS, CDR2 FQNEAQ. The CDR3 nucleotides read TGTGCCAGCAGCCCACCTCCAAGCTTCTCCTACGAGCAGTACTTC. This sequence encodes CASSPPPSFSYEQYF.

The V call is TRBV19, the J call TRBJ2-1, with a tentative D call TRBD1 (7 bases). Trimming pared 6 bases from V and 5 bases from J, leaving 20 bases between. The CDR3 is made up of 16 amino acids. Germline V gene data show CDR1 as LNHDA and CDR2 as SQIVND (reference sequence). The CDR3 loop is CASSQEQGRMHNEQFF. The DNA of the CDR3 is TGTGCCAGTAGCCAAGAACAGGGGAGGATGCACAATGAGCAGTTCTTC.

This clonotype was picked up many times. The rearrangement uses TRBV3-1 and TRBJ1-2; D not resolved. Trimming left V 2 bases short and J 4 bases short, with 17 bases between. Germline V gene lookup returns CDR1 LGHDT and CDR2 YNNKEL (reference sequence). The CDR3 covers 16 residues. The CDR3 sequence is CASSQRDTATGYGYTF. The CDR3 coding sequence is TGTGCCAGCAGCCAACGCGACACCGCGACGGGCTATGGCTACACCTTC.

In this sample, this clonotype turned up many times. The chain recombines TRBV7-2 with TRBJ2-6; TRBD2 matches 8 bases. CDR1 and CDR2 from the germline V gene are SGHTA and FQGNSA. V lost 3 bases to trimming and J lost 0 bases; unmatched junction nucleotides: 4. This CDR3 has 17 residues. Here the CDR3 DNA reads TGTGCCAGCAGCTTTATAGCGGGATCCTCTGGGGCCAACGTCCTGACTTTC. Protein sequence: CASSFIAGSSGANVLTF.

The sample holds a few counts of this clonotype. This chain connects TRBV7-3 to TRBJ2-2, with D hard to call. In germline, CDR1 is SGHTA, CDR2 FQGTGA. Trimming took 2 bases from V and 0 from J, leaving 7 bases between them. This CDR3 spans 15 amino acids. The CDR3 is CASSLLPTNTGELFF. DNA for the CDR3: TGTGCCAGCAGCTTACTTCCTACGAACACCGGGGAGCTGTTTTTT.

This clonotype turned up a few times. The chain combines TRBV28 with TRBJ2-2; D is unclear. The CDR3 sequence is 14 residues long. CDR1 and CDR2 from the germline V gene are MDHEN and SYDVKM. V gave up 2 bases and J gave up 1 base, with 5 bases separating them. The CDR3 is CASSLRRNTGELFF. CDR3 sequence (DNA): TGTGCCAGCAGTTTACGTCGGAACACCGGGGAGCTGTTTTTT.

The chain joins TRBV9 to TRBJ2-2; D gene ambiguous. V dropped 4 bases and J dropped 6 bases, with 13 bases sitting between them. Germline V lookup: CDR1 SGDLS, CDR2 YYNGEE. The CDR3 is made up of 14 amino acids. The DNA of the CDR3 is TGTGCCAGCAGCTTTAGTTGGGCATCCGGGGAGCTGTTTTTT. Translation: CASSFSWASGELFF. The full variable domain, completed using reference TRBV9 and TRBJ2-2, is DSGVTQTPKHLITATGQRVTLRCSPRSGDLSVYWYQQSLDQGLQFLIQYYNGEERAKGNILERFSAQQFPDLHSELNLSSLELGDSALYFCASSFSWASGELFFGEGSRLTVL.

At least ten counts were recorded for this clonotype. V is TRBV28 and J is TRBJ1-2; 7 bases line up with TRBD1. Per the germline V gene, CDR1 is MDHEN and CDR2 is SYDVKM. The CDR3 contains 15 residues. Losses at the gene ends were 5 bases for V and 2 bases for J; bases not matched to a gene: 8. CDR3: CASSDPGTANYGYTF. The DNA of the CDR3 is TGTGCCAGCAGTGACCCCGGGACAGCAAACTATGGCTACACCTTC.

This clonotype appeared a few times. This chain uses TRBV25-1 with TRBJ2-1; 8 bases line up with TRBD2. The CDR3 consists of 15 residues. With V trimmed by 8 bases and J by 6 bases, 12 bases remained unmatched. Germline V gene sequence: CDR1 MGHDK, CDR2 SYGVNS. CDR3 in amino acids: CASSNRGLESNEQFF. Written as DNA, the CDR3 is TGTGCCAGCTCGAATAGGGGACTAGAGAGCAATGAGCAGTTCTTC.

For the CDR3, the DNA is TGTGCCAGCAGATACCAAACGAACACCGGGGAGCTGTTTTTT. Encoded protein: CASRYQTNTGELFF. The chain is built from TRBV6-2 or TRBV6-3 and TRBJ2-2; no definite D call. The CDR3 runs to 14 residues. V dropped 6 bases and J dropped 0 bases, with 8 bases sitting between them. CDR1 and CDR2 from the germline V gene are MNHEY and SVGEGT.

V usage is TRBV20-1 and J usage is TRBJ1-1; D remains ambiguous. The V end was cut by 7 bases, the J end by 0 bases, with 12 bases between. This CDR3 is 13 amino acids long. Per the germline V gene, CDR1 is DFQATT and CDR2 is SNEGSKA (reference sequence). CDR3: CSVEGDLNTEAFF. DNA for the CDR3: TGCAGTGTTGAGGGAGACCTGAACACTGAAGCTTTCTTT.

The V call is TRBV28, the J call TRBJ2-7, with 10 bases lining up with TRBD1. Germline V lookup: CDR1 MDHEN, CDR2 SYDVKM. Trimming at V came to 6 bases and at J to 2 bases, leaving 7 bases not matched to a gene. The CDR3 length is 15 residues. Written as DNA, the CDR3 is TGTGCCAGCAGCTGGGGGACAGGGGACACCTACGAGCAGTACTTC. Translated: CASSWGTGDTYEQYF. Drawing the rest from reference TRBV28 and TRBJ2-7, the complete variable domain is DVKVTQSSRYLVKRTGEKVFLECVQDMDHENMFWYRQDPGLGLRLIYFSYDVKMKEKGDIPEGYSVSREKKERFSLILESASTNQTSMYLCASSWGTGDTYEQYFGPGTRLTVT.

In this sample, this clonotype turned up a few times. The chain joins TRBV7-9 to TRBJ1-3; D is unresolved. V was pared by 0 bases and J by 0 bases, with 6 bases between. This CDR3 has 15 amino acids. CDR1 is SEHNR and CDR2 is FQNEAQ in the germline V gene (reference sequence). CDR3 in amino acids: CASSLAGSSGNTIYF. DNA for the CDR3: TGTGCCAGCAGCTTAGCGGGCAGCTCTGGAAACACCATATATTTT.

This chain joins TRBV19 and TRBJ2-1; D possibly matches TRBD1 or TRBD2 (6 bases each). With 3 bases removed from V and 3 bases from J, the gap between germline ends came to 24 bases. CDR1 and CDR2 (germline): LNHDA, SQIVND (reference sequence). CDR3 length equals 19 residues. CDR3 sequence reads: CASSMGGGELSLHYNEQFF. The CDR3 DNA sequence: TGTGCCAGTAGTATGGGGGGCGGGGAACTCAGCCTACACTACAATGAGCAGTTCTTC. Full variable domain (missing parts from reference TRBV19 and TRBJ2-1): DGGITQSPKYLFRKEGQNVTLSCEQNLNHDAMYWYRQDPGQGLRLIYYSQIVNDFQKGDIAEGYSVSREKKESFPLTVTSAQKNPTAFYLCASSMGGGELSLHYNEQFFGPGTRLTVL.

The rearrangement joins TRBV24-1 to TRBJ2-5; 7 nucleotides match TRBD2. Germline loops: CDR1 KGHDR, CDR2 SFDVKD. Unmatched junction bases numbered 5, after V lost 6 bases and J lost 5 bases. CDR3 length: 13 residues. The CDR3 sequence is CATSSGGSETQYF. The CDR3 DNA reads TGTGCCACCAGTTCTGGCGGGAGTGAGACCCAGTACTTC.

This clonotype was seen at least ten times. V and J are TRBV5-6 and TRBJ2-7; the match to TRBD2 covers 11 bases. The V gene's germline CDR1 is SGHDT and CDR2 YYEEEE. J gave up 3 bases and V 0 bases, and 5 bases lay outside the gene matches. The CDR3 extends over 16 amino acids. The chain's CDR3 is CASSLGLAGIDYEQYF. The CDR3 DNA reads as TGTGCCAGCAGCTTGGGACTAGCGGGAATAGACTACGAGCAGTACTTC.

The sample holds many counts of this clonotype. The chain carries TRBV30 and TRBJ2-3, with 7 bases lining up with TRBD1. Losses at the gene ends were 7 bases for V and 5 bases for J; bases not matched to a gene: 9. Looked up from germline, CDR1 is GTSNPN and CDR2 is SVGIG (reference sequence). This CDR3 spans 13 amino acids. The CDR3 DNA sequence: TGTGCCTCACCTGGGCAGGGGGTAGATACGCAGTATTTT. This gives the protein CASPGQGVDTQYF. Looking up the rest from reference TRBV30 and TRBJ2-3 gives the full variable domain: SQTIHQWPATLVQPVGSPLSLECTVEGTSNPNLYWYRQAAGRGLQLLFYSVGIGQISSEVPQNLSASRPQDRQFILSSKKLLLSDSGFYLCASPGQGVDTQYFGPGTRLTVL.

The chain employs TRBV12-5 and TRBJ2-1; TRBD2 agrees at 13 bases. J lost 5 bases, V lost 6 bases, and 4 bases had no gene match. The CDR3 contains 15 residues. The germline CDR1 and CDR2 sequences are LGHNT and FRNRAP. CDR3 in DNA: TGTGCTAGTGGACGGACTAGCGGGGGTCACAATGAGCAGTTCTTC. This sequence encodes CASGRTSGGHNEQFF.

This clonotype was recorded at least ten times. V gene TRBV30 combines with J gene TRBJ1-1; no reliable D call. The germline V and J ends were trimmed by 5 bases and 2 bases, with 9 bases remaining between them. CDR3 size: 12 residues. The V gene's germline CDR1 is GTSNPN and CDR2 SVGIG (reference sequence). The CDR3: CAWGDGNTEAFF. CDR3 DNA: TGTGCCTGGGGTGACGGAAACACTGAAGCTTTCTTT.

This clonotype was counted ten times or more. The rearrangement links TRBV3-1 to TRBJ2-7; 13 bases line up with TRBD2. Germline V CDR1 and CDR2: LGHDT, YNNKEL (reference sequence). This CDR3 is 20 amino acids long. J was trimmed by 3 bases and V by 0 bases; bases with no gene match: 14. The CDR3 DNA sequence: TGTGCCAGCAGCCAAGACTGGGGGACTAGCGGGAAAGGGAATATCTACGAGCAGTACTTC. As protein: CASSQDWGTSGKGNIYEQYF.

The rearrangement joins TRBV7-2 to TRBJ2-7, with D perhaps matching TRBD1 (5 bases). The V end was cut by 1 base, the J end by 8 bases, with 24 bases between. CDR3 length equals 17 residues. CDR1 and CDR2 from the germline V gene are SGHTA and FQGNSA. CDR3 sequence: CASSLGPSRSSGYQQYF. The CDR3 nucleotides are TGTGCCAGCAGCTTAGGCCCATCGAGAAGTTCAGGGTATCAGCAGTACTTC.

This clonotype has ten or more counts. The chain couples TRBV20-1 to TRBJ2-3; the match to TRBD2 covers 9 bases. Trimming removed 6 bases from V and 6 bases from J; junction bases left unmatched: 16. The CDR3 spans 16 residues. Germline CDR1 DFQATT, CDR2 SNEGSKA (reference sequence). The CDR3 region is CSAVSPSGRRVDTQYF. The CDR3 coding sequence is TGCAGTGCCGTAAGCCCCAGCGGGAGGCGGGTGGATACGCAGTATTTT.